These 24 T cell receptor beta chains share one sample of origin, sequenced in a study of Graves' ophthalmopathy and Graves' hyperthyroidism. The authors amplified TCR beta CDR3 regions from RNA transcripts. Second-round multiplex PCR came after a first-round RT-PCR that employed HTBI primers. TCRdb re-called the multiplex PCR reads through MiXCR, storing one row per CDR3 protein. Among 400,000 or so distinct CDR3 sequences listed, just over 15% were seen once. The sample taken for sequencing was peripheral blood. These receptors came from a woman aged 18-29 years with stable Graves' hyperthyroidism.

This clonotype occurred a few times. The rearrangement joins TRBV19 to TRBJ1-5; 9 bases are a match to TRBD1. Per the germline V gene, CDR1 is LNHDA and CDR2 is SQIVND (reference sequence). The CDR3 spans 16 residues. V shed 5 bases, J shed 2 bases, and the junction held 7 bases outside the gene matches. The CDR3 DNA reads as TGTGCCAGTAGTTCTACACAGGGGGCCCGCAATCAGCCCCAGCATTTT. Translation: CASSSTQGARNQPQHF.

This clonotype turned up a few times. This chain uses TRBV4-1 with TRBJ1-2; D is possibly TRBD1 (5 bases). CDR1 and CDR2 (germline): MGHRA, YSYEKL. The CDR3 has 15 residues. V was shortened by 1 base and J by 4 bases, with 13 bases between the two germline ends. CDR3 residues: CASSQVGVALYGYTF. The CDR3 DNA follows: TGCGCCAGCAGCCAAGTAGGGGTAGCCCTCTATGGCTACACCTTC.

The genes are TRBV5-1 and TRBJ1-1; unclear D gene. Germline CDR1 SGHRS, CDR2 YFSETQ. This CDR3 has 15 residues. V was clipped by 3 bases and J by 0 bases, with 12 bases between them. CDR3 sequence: CASSSKGGVNTEAFF. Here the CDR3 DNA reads TGCGCCAGCAGCTCTAAGGGTGGGGTGAACACTGAAGCTTTCTTT.

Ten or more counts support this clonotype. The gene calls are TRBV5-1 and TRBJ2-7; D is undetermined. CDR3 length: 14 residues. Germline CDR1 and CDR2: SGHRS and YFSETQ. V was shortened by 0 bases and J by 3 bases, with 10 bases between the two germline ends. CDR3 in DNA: TGCGCCAGCAGCTTGGAAACTACCAACTACGAGCAGTACTTC. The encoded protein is CASSLETTNYEQYF.

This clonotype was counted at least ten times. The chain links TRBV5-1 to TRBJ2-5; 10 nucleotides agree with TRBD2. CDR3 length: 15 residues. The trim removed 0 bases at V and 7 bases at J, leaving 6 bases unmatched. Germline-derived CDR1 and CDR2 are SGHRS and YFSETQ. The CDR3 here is CASSLDSGGSGTQYF. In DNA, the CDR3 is TGCGCCAGCAGCTTGGATAGCGGGGGGAGCGGGACCCAGTACTTC.

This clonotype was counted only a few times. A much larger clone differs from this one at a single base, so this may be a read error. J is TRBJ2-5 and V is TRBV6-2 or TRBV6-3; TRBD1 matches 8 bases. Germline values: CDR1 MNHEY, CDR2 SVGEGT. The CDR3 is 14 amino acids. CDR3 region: CASRRGTGQETKYF. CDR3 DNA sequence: TGTGCCAGCAGACGGGGGACAGGCCAAGAGACCAAGTACTTC.

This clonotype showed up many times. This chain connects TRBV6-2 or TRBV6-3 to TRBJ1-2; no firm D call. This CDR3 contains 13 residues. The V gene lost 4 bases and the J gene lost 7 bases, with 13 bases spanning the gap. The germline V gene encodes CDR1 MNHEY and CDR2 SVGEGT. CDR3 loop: CASSWSAGGGYTF. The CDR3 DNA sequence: TGTGCCAGCAGTTGGTCGGCGGGAGGTGGCTACACCTTC.

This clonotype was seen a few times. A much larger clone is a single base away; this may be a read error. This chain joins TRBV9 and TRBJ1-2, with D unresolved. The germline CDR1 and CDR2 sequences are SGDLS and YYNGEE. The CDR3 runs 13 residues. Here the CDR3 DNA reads TGTGCTAGCAGCGTAGCAGAGGGCTATGGCTACAGCTTC. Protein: CASSVAEGYGYSF.

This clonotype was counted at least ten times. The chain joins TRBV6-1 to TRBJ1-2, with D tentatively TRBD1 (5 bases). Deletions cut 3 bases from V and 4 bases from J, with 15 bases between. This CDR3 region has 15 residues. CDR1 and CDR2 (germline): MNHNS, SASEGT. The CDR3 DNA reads TGTGCCAGCAGTGAGGTGACAGCGGTGGGCTATGGCTACACCTTC. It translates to CASSEVTAVGYGYTF.

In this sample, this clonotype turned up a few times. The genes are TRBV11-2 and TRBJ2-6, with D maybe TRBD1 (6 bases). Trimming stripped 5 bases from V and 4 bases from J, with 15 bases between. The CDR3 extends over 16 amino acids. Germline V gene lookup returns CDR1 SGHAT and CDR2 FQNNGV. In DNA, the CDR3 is TGTGCCAGCAGCAAAAGAGGGGGTTCGGGGGCCAACGTCCTGACTTTC. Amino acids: CASSKRGGSGANVLTF.

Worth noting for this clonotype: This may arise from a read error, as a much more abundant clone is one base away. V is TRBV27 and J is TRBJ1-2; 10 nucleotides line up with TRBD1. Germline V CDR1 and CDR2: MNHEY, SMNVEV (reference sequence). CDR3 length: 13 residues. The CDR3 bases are TGTGTCAGCGGGACAGGGGCCTCCTATGGCTACACCTTC. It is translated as CVSGTGASYGYTF.

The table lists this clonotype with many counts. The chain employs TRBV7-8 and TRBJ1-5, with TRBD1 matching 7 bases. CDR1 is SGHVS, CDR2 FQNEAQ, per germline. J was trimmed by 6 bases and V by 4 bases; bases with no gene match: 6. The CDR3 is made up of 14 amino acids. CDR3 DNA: TGTGCCAGCAGCTCCCACAGGGACAGTCAGCCCCAGCATTTT. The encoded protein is CASSSHRDSQPQHF.

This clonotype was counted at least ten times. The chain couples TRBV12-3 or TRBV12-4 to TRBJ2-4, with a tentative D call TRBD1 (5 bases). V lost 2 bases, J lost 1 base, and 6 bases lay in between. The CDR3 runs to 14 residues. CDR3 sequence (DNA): TGTGCCAGCAGTTTACAGGGCGCCAAAAACATTCAGTACTTC. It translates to CASSLQGAKNIQYF.

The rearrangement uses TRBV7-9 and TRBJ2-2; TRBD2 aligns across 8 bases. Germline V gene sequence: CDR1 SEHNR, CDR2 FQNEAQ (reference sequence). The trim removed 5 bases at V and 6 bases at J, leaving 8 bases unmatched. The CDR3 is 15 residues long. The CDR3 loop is CASSAGTSTPGELFF. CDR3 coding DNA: TGTGCCAGCAGCGCAGGGACTAGTACCCCCGGGGAGCTGTTTTTT.

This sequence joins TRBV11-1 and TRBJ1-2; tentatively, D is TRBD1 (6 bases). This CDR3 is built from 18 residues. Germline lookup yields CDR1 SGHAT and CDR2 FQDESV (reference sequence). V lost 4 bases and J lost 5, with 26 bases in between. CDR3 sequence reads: CASSSPRDKHYNNYGYTF. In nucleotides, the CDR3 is TGTGCCAGCAGCTCCCCGCGGGACAAGCATTATAATAATTATGGCTACACCTTC. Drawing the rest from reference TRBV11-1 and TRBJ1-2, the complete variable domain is EAEVAQSPRYKITEKSQAVAFWCDPISGHATLYWYRQILGQGPELLVQFQDESVVDDSQLPKDRFSAERLKGVDSTLKIQPAELGDSAMYLCASSSPRDKHYNNYGYTFGSGTRLTVV.

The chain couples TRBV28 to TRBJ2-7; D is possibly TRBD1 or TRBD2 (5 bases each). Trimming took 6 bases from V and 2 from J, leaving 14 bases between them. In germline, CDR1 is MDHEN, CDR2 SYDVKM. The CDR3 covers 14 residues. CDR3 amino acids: CASSPPGRTYEQYF. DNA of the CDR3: TGTGCCAGCAGCCCCCCGGGGCGTACCTACGAGCAGTACTTC.

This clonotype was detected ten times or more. The CDR3 DNA sequence: TGTGCCAGCAGCCATTCGACAGGGGGAGGAAACACCATATATTTT. Its translation is CASSHSTGGGNTIYF. The chain is built from TRBV7-2 and TRBJ1-3; the match to TRBD1 covers 9 bases. V was clipped by 5 bases and J by 4 bases; unmatched bases: 6. This CDR3 region has 15 residues. CDR1 is SGHTA and CDR2 is FQGNSA in the germline V gene.

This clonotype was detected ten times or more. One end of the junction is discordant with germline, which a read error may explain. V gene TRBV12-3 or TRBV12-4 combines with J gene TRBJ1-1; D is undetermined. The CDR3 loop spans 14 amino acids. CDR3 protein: CASRPGPVKTEAFF. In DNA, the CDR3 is TGTGCCAGCAGACCAGGCCCTGTGAAGACTGAAGCTTTCTTT.

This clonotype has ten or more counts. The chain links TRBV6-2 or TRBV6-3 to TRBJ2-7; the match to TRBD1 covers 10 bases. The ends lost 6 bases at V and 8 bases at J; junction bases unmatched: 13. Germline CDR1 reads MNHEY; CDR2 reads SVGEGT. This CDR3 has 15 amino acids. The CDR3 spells CASRTYRDRGNKQYF. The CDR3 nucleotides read TGTGCCAGCAGGACCTACCGGGACAGGGGAAACAAGCAGTACTTC.

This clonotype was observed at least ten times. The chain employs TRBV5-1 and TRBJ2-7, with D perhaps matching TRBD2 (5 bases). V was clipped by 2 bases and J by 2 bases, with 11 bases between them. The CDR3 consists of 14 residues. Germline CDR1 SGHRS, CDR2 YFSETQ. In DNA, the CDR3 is TGCGCCAGCAGCTTAGAGGGTTCGACCTACGAGCAGTACTTC. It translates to CASSLEGSTYEQYF.

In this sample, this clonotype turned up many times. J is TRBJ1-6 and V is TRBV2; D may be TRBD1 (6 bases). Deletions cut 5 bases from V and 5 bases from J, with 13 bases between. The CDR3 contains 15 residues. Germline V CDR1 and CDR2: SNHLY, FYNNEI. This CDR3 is CASSWSGVNNSPLHF. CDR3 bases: TGTGCCAGCAGTTGGTCAGGGGTGAATAATTCACCCCTCCACTTT.

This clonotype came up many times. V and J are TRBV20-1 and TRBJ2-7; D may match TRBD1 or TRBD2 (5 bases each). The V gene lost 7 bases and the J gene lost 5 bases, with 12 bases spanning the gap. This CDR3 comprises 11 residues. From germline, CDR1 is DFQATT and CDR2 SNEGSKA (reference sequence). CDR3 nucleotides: TGCAGTGTTTTTGGGGGAAACGAGCAGTACTTC. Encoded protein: CSVFGGNEQYF.

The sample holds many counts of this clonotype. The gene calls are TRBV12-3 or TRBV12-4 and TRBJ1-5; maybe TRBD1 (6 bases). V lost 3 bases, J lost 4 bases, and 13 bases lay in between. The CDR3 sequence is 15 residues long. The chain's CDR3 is CASSFGGRANQPQHF. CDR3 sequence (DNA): TGTGCCAGCAGTTTCGGGGGGCGCGCGAATCAGCCCCAGCATTTT.

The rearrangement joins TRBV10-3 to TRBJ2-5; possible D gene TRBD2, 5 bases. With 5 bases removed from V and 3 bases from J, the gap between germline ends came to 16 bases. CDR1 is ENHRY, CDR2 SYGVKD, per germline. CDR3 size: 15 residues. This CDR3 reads CAISTGNSGEETQYF. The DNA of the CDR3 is TGTGCCATCAGTACTGGGAATTCCGGGGAAGAGACCCAGTACTTC.